These 3 T cell receptor beta chains share one sample of origin, sequenced in a study of blood T cells in healthy people across ages. The use of a sample-barcoded 5' primer and a J-beta primer mix characterized a second PCR of 7 to 11 cycles. One entry per CDR3 protein, called by TCRdb with MiXCR from the 5' RACE reads. The sample has approximately 690,000 distinct CDR3 sequences, roughly three fifths seen once. Material: blood. These receptors were taken from a man between 60 and 75 years old in good health.

The V gene is TRBV20-1, the J gene TRBJ2-5; 10 bases are shared with TRBD2. CDR1 is DFQATT and CDR2 is SNEGSKA in the germline V gene (reference sequence). The V and J ends lost 1 base and 5 bases, in that order; junction bases with no gene match: 7. The CDR3 consists of 15 residues. The CDR3 region is CSARATSGPGETQYF. The CDR3 DNA follows: TGCAGTGCTAGAGCGACTAGCGGGCCCGGGGAGACCCAGTACTTC.

The rearrangement uses TRBV25-1 and TRBJ2-5, with D perhaps matching TRBD2 (5 bases). The V gene's germline CDR1 is MGHDK and CDR2 SYGVNS. Trimming took off 2 bases at V and 7 bases at J, with 17 bases between the two ends. The CDR3 spans 15 residues. The CDR3 loop reads CASSEPGGREGTQYF. In DNA form, the CDR3 reads TGTGCCAGCAGTGAACCCGGAGGTAGAGAAGGGACCCAGTACTTC. Full variable domain (outside the CDR3, taken from reference TRBV25-1 and TRBJ2-5): EADIYQTPRYLVIGTGKKITLECSQTMGHDKMYWYQQDPGMELHLIHYSYGVNSTEKGDLSSESTVSRIRTEHFPLTLESARPSHTSQYLCASSEPGGREGTQYFGPGTRLLVL.

CDR3 bases: TGTGCCAGCAGCACCGACAGGAACTCCTACAATGAGCAGTTCTTC. This translates into CASSTDRNSYNEQFF. V is TRBV5-4 and J is TRBJ2-1, with D tentatively TRBD1 (6 bases). V lost 4 bases and J lost 0, with 11 bases in between. Germline V gene lookup returns CDR1 SGHNT and CDR2 YYREEE (reference sequence). CDR3 length: 15 amino acids.